The clone carrying this T cell receptor (beta chain) was observed at least ten times. The data belong to a study of blood T cells in healthy people across ages. A second roughly 7 to 11 cycle PCR used barcoded and J-beta primers. TCRdb processed the 5' RACE reads anew with MiXCR; each CDR3 protein has one entry. The sample holds 900,000 to 950,000 distinct CDR3 sequences, just under 30% seen once. Peripheral blood from each donor was collected in a volume of approximately 10 milliliters. Each sample used at least 6 million PBMCs. The germline gives CDR1 LGHDT, CDR2 YNNKEL (reference sequence). V was cut by 1 base and J by 3 bases, with 12 bases left in between. The CDR3 has 15 residues. These data also formed part of another study, on T cells of mothers and their children.

V is TRBV3-1 and J is TRBJ1-1; tentatively, D is TRBD1 (5 bases). This TCR came from a middle-aged woman in good health. Material for sequencing was blood. CDR3 coding DNA: TGTGCCAGCAGCCAAGGCGGGGGTACGTACACTGAAGCTTTCTTT. This codes for CASSQGGGTYTEAFF.